Listed here is a single TCR beta chain. The antigen it recognizes is unknown. No per-base quality is available; no much larger clone lies one base away. This sample was included in a study of CD8+CD57+ T cells in acquired aplastic anemia (dated by TCRdb to 2016 to 2018). Background on the whole study: Extracted DNA from sorted CD4+ and CD8+ cells averaged about 3 ug, ranging from about 0.18 to 27.4 ug. CD8+CD57+ expansion was defined as a frequency above the mean frequency observed in healthy subjects. Summary of the overall study and its limitations: Although 25 to 30 CD8+ CDR3 sequences were shared by patients and controls, these sequences appeared highly expressed in patients and within the immunodominant clones of patients. CD8+ Simpson's diversity did not differ significantly between patients and healthy controls (P=0.060).

Genomic DNA served as template for TCR beta VDJ combination and CDR3 sequence profiling. An Illumina HiSeq 2000 was used for TCR repertoire sequencing. The authors' pipeline ran thus. Repertoire assessment relied on Simpson's diversity index, CDR3 size and DJ length profiles, and TRBV/TRBJ rearrangement plots. The most abundant DNA sequence in the deep sequencing data was defined as the immunodominant clone. CDR3 amino acid sequences were screened for sharing across subjects and compared with published repertoires and the VDJdb database. The public sequencing data were trimmed at Q25 with fastp and processed into clonotypes with MiXCR by TCRdb, which kept only in-frame beta chains. Rows with a matching CDR3 protein are joined into one entry that keeps the most common DNA and genes. V and J calls and clone size were set by TCRdb, not the authors. The sample table lists hundreds of thousands of distinct CDR3 sequences, over 25% of them with a count of one. Less than 0.85% of the sample rests with the top ten.

Patients chosen for sequencing had shown expansion of CD8+CD57+ cells by flow cytometry. Every patient had severe acquired aplastic anemia, diagnosed using the International Study of Aplastic Anemia and Agranulocytosis and Camitta criteria. At the time blood was sampled, none of the patients had received any therapy. The study deep-sequenced TCR repertoires of sorted CD4+ and CD8+ blood T cells from severe aplastic anemia patients and healthy subjects. Patients were enrolled under clinicaltrials.gov protocols 00001620, 01623167, 00001397, 00071045, 00081523 and 00961064 in the USA. Ficoll-Paque density gradient centrifugation was used to isolate peripheral blood mononuclear cells. Before DNA extraction, CD4+ and CD8+ T cells were sorted by FACS or by magnetic beads. Taken from the germline V gene, the CDR1 and CDR2 loops are SGHTA and FQGNSA. There are 16 amino acids in the CDR3, from cysteine to phenylalanine inclusive. The CDR3 DNA has 48 bases and is translated from base 1. Trimming leaves V shorter by 3 bases and J shorter by 5 bases, with the junction holding 9 bases beyond the gene matches.

The chain links TRBV7-2 with TRBJ2-5, with 10 bases aligning to TRBD1. The sample was sorted CD4+, CD8+, or CD8+CD57+ T cells (not recorded which) from PBMCs. This receptor was obtained from a human donor with aplastic anemia. This receptor carries the CDR3 CASSLLGDRGSETQYF. The DNA sequence is as follows: TGTGCCAGCAGCTTGTTGGGGGACAGGGGTAGTGAGACCCAGTACTTC.